These T cell receptor beta chains were read from a single sample in a study of T cell repertoires in cytomegalovirus infection. TCRdb recomputed calls from the reads with MiXCR, one row per CDR3 protein. Among hundreds of thousands of distinct CDR3 sequences listed, 9.6% were seen once. Material: PBMCs. Receptors originate from a human donor in good health (CMV status not recorded). Some clones in this sample may be carry-over from other donors' samples. CDR3s leave out the opening cysteine and the closing phenylalanine or tryptophan.

12 TRBV15 ATLGEKGYNEQF
13 TRBV20-1 SAHPGAGRTNTQY
12 TRBV2 ASRGTGFSSPLH
12 TRBV18 ASSLQDRDSGYT
16 TRBV2 ASRPSPTGVRSGNTIY
13 TRBV6-2/TRBV6-3 ASNGPSAINQPQH
9 TRBV29-1 SVEDLMPQH
13 TRBV14 ASSRLGTHGDGYT
12 TRBV9 ASSVELRPLTIY
16 TRBV20-1 SARSLRGADSGANVLT
12 TRBV29-1 SVVTGGGQETQY
12 TRBV28 ATTGGLSTGELF
11 TRBV7-2 ASISGLHNEQF
10 TRBV6-5 ASGLTPGTQY
11 TRBV7-3 ASSLGPDGELF
12 TRBV29-1 SPLRTGGFYEQY
13 TRBV4-3 ASSYFQGNTGELF
13 TRBV7-8 ASSSRTGSGYGYT
11 TRBV29-1 SVVGTGAQGQY
13 TRBV9 ASSAGPGANYGYT
14 TRBV2 ASRRQQSSYNSPLH
12 TRBV7-2 ASRLQEMNTEAF
10 TRBV20-1 SARPLRDEQF
16 TRBV9 ASSPGTGGNSYNSPLH
11 TRBV6-1 ASTLQGPGELF
9 TRBV20-1 SVAKDNEQY
12 TRBV5-5 ASWSPSGANVLT
14 TRBV9 ASSDSLAGGPDTQY
12 TRBV20-1 SARELAVNNEQF
12 TRBV9 ASSVGGGHNEQF
11 TRBV7-2 ASRLDRRVEQF
17 TRBV5-1 ASSLGQGPRGSGANVLT
12 TRBV7-2 ASSRDRAYNEQF
13 TRBV6-5 ASSYAGLSNTEAF
15 TRBV7-3 ASSLGPFGEAGNTIY
11 TRBV19 ASSWESRTEAF
15 TRBV7-6 ASSFGTGGAGTDTQY
16 TRBV12-5 ASGSARGTGNVGDTQY
12 TRBV6-2/TRBV6-3 ASSYSDLQDEQF
14 TRBV6-1 ASSENWGAGTDTQY
14 TRBV20-1 SARPRGFDSTDTQY
12 TRBV3-1 ASSQRWTEHGYT
9 TRBV5-4 ASSFRHEQF
12 TRBV12-3/TRBV12-4 ASSQQATNEKLF
14 TRBV2 ASSETEAFTNYGYT
13 TRBV9 ASSVDRGLSNEQF